This TCR beta chain was identified in a study of blood T cell repertoires in COVID-19. Seattle cases were enrolled at active infection and followed longitudinally. TCRdb keeps only in-frame clones here, not all; method: immunoSEQ multiplex PCR. The top ten clones hold 9.5% to 15% of a sample with approximately 75,000 clones, around 80% of them seen once. CDR1 is SNHLY and CDR2 is FYNNEI in the germline V gene. The CDR3 spans 14 residues. Trimming pared 7 bases from V and 0 bases from J, leaving 9 bases between. The sequence was collected from a man aged 45-65 years with COVID-19, enrolled during active disease. The sample taken for sequencing was peripheral blood. The chain has TRBV2 and TRBJ1-4; D remains unclear. The CDR3 nucleotides are TGTGCCAGCAAGACGCAGGCAACTAATGAAAAACTGTTTTTT. Its protein product is CASKTQATNEKLFF.